The rows below give T cell receptor beta chains drawn from one sample of a study of T cell responses to AZD1222 COVID-19 vaccine. Sequenced by immunoSEQ multiplex PCR; TCRdb stores in-frame clones only, minus some. The repertoire includes under 150,000 clones, around 90% of them detected once, and under 3.5% sits in the top ten. Sequences were derived from peripheral blood, sampled on day 0 of AZD1222 vaccination. These receptor sequences come from an adult in good health. Each CDR3 is given with its conserved first and last residue. D genes are given only for firm matches.

d_call j_call v_call cdr3_nt cdr3_aa
TRBD2 TRBJ2-5 TRBV3-1/TRBV3-2 TGTGCCAGCAGCCAAGATGTGTACCAGCGGGAAGGCCAAGAGACCCAGTACTTC CASSQDVYQREGQETQYF
TRBD1 TRBJ2-5 TRBV5-1 TGCGCCAGCAGCACGACAGGGGGCAATACGGCCGAGACCCAGTACTTC CASSTTGGNTAETQYF
- TRBJ2-1 TRBV9 TGTGCCAGCAGCTCCTCGGGGGCGGGGCCTTACAATGAGCAGTTCTTC CASSSSGAGPYNEQFF
- TRBJ1-4 TRBV10-1 TGCGCCAGCAGTGAGCCAGGGACGGTGGATGAAAAACTGTTTTTT CASSEPGTVDEKLFF
TRBD1 TRBJ1-2 TRBV6-2/TRBV6-3 TGTGCCAGCAGTTACCTCCGGGGGACAGGGGCCGGGGGAGGCTACACCTTC CASSYLRGTGAGGGYTF
- TRBJ2-5 TRBV7-8 TGTGCCAGCAGCTTAGGTGTGGAAACAGAGACCCAGTACTTC CASSLGVETETQYF
- TRBJ1-1 TRBV20-1 TGCAGTGCTAGTAGGGCCAACACTGAAGCTTTCTTT CSASRANTEAFF
- TRBJ2-5 TRBV11-2 TGTGCCAGCAGCTTCTCCTGGCGGGAGACCCAGTACTTC CASSFSWRETQYF
TRBD2 TRBJ2-2 TRBV7-6 TGTGCCAGCAGCTTCATTGAAGCGGGAGGCGGCGGGGAGCTGTTTTTT CASSFIEAGGGGELFF
TRBD1 TRBJ2-2 TRBV29-1 TGCAGCGCCCAACCGGGACAGGGTTCAACTTGGAACACCGGGGAGCTGTTTTTT CSAQPGQGSTWNTGELFF
TRBD1 TRBJ2-1 TRBV25-1 TGTGCCAGCAGGGACAGGGGGGCCGACAATGAGCAGTTCTTC CASRDRGADNEQFF
- TRBJ2-7 TRBV7-9 TGTGCCAGCAGCTTTAGTGGCAGAACCTACGAGCAGTACTTC CASSFSGRTYEQYF
- TRBJ1-5 TRBV27 TGTGCCAGCAGTCCCGGGTTGGAACAGCCCCAGCATTTT CASSPGLEQPQHF
TRBD1 TRBJ1-4 TRBV6-5 TGTGCCAGCAGTTACGCCGGGACAGCTAATGAAAAACTGTTTTTT CASSYAGTANEKLFF
- TRBJ1-5 TRBV10-3 TGTGCCATCGGGGAGCCTTTTGCGCCCCAGCATTTT CAIGEPFAPQHF
- TRBJ1-4 TRBV6-1 TGTGCCAGCAGTGAGAGGGGGGGGAATGAAAAACTGTTTTTT CASSERGGNEKLFF
- TRBJ1-2 TRBV19 TGTGCCACCAGGGGACAACTAGGGTATGGCTACACCTTC CATRGQLGYGYTF
- TRBJ2-7 TRBV5-1 TGCGCCACCTACGCGGGGTACGGGGAAAGGGGATACGAGCAGTACTTC CATYAGYGERGYEQYF
TRBD2 TRBJ2-5 TRBV7-9 TGTGCCAGCAGCTTCGGGACTAGCGGCTCGCAAGAGACCCAGTACTTC CASSFGTSGSQETQYF
- TRBJ1-3 TRBV9 TGTGCCAGCAGCGTAGCTGGGCTGTCTGGAAACACCATATATTTT CASSVAGLSGNTIYF
- TRBJ2-7 TRBV5-4 TGTGCCAGCAGCTCACGCCCGGGACTGCGCGAGCAGTACTTC CASSSRPGLREQYF
TRBD1 TRBJ1-1 TRBV5-5 TGTGCCAGCAGCCCAGGGACAGGATACACTGAAGCTTTCTTT CASSPGTGYTEAFF
TRBD1 TRBJ1-2 TRBV24-1 TGTGCCACCAGGGACAGGGACGAGTTCGACTATGGCTACACCTTC CATRDRDEFDYGYTF
TRBD2 TRBJ2-3 TRBV3-1/TRBV3-2 TGTGCCAGCAGCCACTCTAGCGGAATTAGCACAGATACGCAGTATTTT CASSHSSGISTDTQYF
TRBD2 TRBJ2-7 TRBV5-5 TGTGCCAGCAGCCCTGGACTAGTGAGTTACGAGCAGTACTTC CASSPGLVSYEQYF
- TRBJ2-2 TRBV18 TGCGGGACGGCTAACACCGGGGAGCTGTTTTTT CGTANTGELFF